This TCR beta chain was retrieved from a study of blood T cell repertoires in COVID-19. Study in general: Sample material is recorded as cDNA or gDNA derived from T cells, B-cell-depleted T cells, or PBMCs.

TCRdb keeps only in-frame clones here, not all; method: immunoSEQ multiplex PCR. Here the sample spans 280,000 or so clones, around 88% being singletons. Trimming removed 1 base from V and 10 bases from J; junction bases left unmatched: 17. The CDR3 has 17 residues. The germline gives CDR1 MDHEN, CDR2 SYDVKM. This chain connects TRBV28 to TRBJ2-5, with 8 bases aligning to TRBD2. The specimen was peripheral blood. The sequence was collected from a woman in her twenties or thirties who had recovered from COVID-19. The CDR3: CASSLLGERGPGWGQYF. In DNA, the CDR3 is TGTGCCAGCAGTTTATTAGGGGAGCGGGGGCCGGGATGGGGCCAGTACTTC.